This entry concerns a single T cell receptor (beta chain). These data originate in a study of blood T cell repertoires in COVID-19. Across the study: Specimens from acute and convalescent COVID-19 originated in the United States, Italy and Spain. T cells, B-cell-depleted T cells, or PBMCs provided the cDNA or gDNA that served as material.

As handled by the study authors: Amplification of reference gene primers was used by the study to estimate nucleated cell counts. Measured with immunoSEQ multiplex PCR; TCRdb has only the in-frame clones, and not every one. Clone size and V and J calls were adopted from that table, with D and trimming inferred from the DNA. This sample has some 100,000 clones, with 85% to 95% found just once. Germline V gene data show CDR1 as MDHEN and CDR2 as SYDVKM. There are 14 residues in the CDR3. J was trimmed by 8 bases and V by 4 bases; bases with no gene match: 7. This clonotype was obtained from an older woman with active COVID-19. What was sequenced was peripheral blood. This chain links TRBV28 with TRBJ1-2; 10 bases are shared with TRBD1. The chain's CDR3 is CASSWTGGKLGYTF. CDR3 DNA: TGTGCCAGCAGTTGGACAGGGGGGAAATTAGGCTACACCTTC.